The sequence of this T cell receptor (beta chain) was determined in a study of T cell responses to AZD1222 COVID-19 vaccine. The germline V gene has CDR1 LNHDA and CDR2 SQIVND (reference sequence). The CDR3 loop spans 14 amino acids. V was clipped by 5 bases and J by 7 bases; unmatched bases: 9. Sequencing was performed with immunoSEQ multiplex PCR; in TCRdb, only in-frame clones are kept and a portion is missing. The data show about 120,000 clones, approximately 85% seen once. This chain uses TRBV19 with TRBJ1-2, with 8 bases matching TRBD1. The clonotype was recovered from an adult in good health. The material sequenced was peripheral blood, taken on day 0 of AZD1222 vaccination. This CDR3 is CASSLYGQGAGYTF. The CDR3 DNA reads as TGTGCCAGTAGTCTCTACGGACAGGGTGCTGGCTACACCTTC.